Each of the 8 T cell receptor beta chains below was sequenced from the same sample in a study of CD8 T cells in ankylosing spondylitis. MiXCR, applied by TCRdb to the 5' RACE reads, yields one record per CDR3 protein. The repertoire holds 210,000 or so distinct CDR3 sequences, roughly 8.2% seen once, with more than 4.5% in the top ten. Material for sequencing was blood, either unsorted or a sorted T cell fraction (not recorded which). These receptors originate from a female donor with ankylosing spondylitis or in good health (not recorded which).

The sample holds many counts of this clonotype. The V call is TRBV7-3, the J call TRBJ2-6; D not resolved. Trimming removed 5 bases from V and 0 bases from J, with 17 bases in between. Germline CDR1 SGHTA, CDR2 FQGTGA. The CDR3 is 18 residues long. As DNA, the CDR3 is TGTGCCAGCAGCACCCCCCCCGGGCTGAGCTCTGGGGCCAACGTCCTGACTTTC. Protein product: CASSTPPGLSSGANVLTF.

In its sample, this clonotype was seen many times. The chain recombines TRBV7-6 with TRBJ2-1; TRBD2 matches at 10 bases. V was clipped by 4 bases and J by 8 bases; unmatched bases: 8. The CDR3 loop spans 15 amino acids. Looked up from germline, CDR1 is SGHVS and CDR2 is FNYEAQ. The CDR3 protein is CASSSGAGGPHEQFF. CDR3 sequence (DNA): TGTGCCAGCAGCTCCGGAGCGGGAGGGCCACATGAGCAGTTCTTC.

A few counts support this clonotype. A much larger clonotype is one base distant, so this may be a read error. CDR3 nucleotide sequence: TGTGCCAGCAGCTTAGTGCAGGGGAACTACAATGAGCAGTTCTTC. It codes for CASSLVQGNYNEQFF. The chain employs TRBV7-6 and TRBJ2-1; D is possibly TRBD1 (6 bases). This CDR3 spans 15 amino acids. V was clipped by 1 base and J by 3 bases, with 10 bases between them. Germline-derived CDR1 and CDR2 are SGHVS and FNYEAQ.

This clonotype was counted many times. The chain has TRBV9 and TRBJ2-1, with 7 nucleotides matching TRBD2. CDR1 SGDLS and CDR2 YYNGEE come from the germline V gene. The J segment lost 7 bases and the V segment lost 4 bases, leaving 11 bases of the junction unmatched. The CDR3 is made up of 15 amino acids. The CDR3 sequence is CASSYSDGGENEQFF. For the CDR3, the DNA is TGTGCCAGCAGCTACAGTGATGGGGGGGAGAATGAGCAGTTCTTC.

This clonotype was recorded at least ten times. The chain joins TRBV20-1 to TRBJ1-5; no definite D call. Germline CDR1 reads DFQATT; CDR2 reads SNEGSKA (reference sequence). This CDR3 contains 14 residues. With 3 bases removed from V and 5 bases from J, the gap between germline ends came to 14 bases. DNA for the CDR3: TGCAGTGCTAGTAGTGCCGGGAGTGATCAGCCCCAGCATTTT. It translates to CSASSAGSDQPQHF.

This clonotype was seen many times. The V gene is TRBV30, the J gene TRBJ1-6; D gene uncertain. The CDR3 runs to 16 residues. Per germline, CDR1 GTSNPN and CDR2 SVGIG (reference sequence). With 3 bases removed from V and 7 bases from J, the gap between germline ends came to 19 bases. CDR3 protein: CAWRGDGRPTNSPLHF. CDR3 coding DNA: TGTGCCTGGAGAGGAGACGGCAGACCTACGAATTCACCCCTCCACTTT.

This clonotype was counted at least ten times. The rearrangement links TRBV3-1 to TRBJ2-6; a possible D gene is TRBD2 (6 bases). Trimming cost V 8 bases and J 0 bases, with 8 bases left between them. The CDR3 has 14 residues. CDR1 is LGHDT, CDR2 YNNKEL, per germline (reference sequence). In DNA, the CDR3 is TGTGCCAGCGCGGGGTCCTCTGGGGCCAACGTCCTGACTTTC. It translates to CASAGSSGANVLTF.

The table lists this clonotype with many counts. The V call is TRBV27, the J call TRBJ1-4, with a possible D match to TRBD1 (6 bases). In germline, CDR1 is MNHEY, CDR2 SMNVEV (reference sequence). The CDR3 spans 15 residues. The V gene lost 1 base and the J gene lost 7 bases, with 13 bases spanning the gap. The CDR3 reads CASSLWGPPVEKLFF. In DNA form, the CDR3 reads TGTGCCAGCAGTTTATGGGGGCCCCCGGTTGAAAAACTGTTTTTT.